Presented here are 11 T cell receptor beta chains from one specimen sequenced in a study of CD8+CD57+ T cells in acquired aplastic anemia. Patients who underwent sequencing had shown CD8+CD57+ cell expansion by flow cytometry. The study profiled TCR beta VDJ and CDR3 using genomic DNA as template. TCRdb passed the reads through MiXCR, listing each CDR3 protein once. Here the sample spans approximately 470,000 distinct CDR3 sequences, around 30% being singletons. Sequences were obtained from sorted CD4+, CD8+, or CD8+CD57+ T cells (not recorded which) from PBMCs. Source of these receptors: a human donor with aplastic anemia.

This clonotype was counted only a few times. This chain connects TRBV11-1 to TRBJ2-7, with 9 positions matching TRBD2. This CDR3 contains 17 residues. The ends lost 4 bases at V and 0 bases at J; junction bases unmatched: 10. Germline V gives CDR1 SGHAT, CDR2 FQDESV (reference sequence). CDR3 nucleotides: TGTGCCAGCAGCTCACCCGCGGGGGGGGGGACCTCCTACGAGCAGTACTTC. Residues: CASSSPAGGGTSYEQYF.

In this sample, this clonotype turned up many times. The J gene is TRBJ1-3, the V gene TRBV10-1; the match to TRBD1 covers 8 bases. CDR3 length: 15 residues. Germline loops: CDR1 WNHNN, CDR2 SYGVQD (reference sequence). With 0 bases clipped from V and 3 bases from J, the junction kept 1 base outside the gene matches. As DNA, the CDR3 is TGCGCCAGCAGTGAGTCGGACAGGGTTGGAAACACCATATATTTT. It codes for CASSESDRVGNTIYF.

The chain combines TRBV5-4 with TRBJ1-1; D unclear. Germline V gene sequence: CDR1 SGHNT, CDR2 YYREEE (reference sequence). Trimming left V 0 bases short and J 2 bases short, with 11 bases between. The CDR3 totals 15 residues. The CDR3 protein is CASSLGPLSNTEAFF. The CDR3 coding sequence is TGTGCCAGCAGCTTGGGTCCTCTATCTAACACTGAAGCTTTCTTT.

The chain links TRBV6-5 to TRBJ1-1; no clear D gene. Trimming cost V 4 bases and J 5 bases, with 14 bases left between them. Per germline, CDR1 MNHEY and CDR2 SVGAGI. This CDR3 has 14 residues. CDR3 amino acids: CASSSRSMGTEAFF. The CDR3 DNA reads as TGTGCCAGCAGTTCTAGATCGATGGGAACTGAAGCTTTCTTT.

This clonotype was detected ten times or more. The chain carries TRBV6-4 and TRBJ1-2; D remains ambiguous. CDR1 MRHNA and CDR2 SNTAGT come from the germline V gene. The CDR3 length is 10 residues. V gave up 4 bases and J gave up 11 bases, with 8 bases separating them. The CDR3 nucleotides read TGTGCCAGCAGTGGTTTCGGGTACACCTTC. This codes for CASSGFGYTF.

This clonotype was counted ten times or more. CDR3 in amino acids: CSARVSADTQYF. The CDR3 DNA is TGCAGTGCTAGGGTTAGCGCAGATACGCAGTATTTT. J is TRBJ2-3 and V is TRBV20-1, with D possibly TRBD2 on 5 matching bases. V was shortened by 3 bases and J by 4 bases, with 8 bases between the two germline ends. The germline V gene has CDR1 DFQATT and CDR2 SNEGSKA (reference sequence). This CDR3 spans 12 amino acids.

This chain connects TRBV10-2 to TRBJ1-5; TRBD1 matches at 9 bases. The CDR3 runs 16 residues. V trimming: 0 bases; J trimming: 6 bases; junction bases outside the gene matches: 6. CDR1 is WSHSY and CDR2 is SAAADI in the germline V gene. CDR3 sequence: CASSESGTGRGQPQHF. DNA of the CDR3: TGCGCCAGCAGTGAGTCCGGGACAGGGCGCGGTCAGCCCCAGCATTTT.

The rearrangement joins TRBV7-9 to TRBJ1-6; 7 nucleotides line up with TRBD1. The germline V gene encodes CDR1 SEHNR and CDR2 FQNEAQ (reference sequence). V was clipped by 3 bases and J by 10 bases; unmatched bases: 0. This CDR3 has 12 amino acids. The CDR3 DNA reads as TGTGCCAGCAGCTTGGGACAGTCACCCCTCCACTTT. It encodes CASSLGQSPLHF.

This clonotype was seen more than once but under ten times. The genes are TRBV13 and TRBJ2-3; 10 nucleotides line up with TRBD1. The CDR3 contains 17 residues. Germline CDR1 reads PRHDT; CDR2 reads FYEKMQ (reference sequence). The V gene end was trimmed by 5 bases and the J gene end by 3 bases; junction bases not matched to a gene: 11. The CDR3 bases are TGTGCCAGCAGCCGACCGGGACAGGGGTTAGTAACAGATACGCAGTATTTT. Its translation is CASSRPGQGLVTDTQYF.

Regarding this clonotype: Since a much larger clone is just one base distant, this may be a read error. The CDR3 DNA reads as TGTGCCAGCAGTGCGCGTGAGCAGTACTTC. Translated: CASSAREQYF. J is TRBJ2-7 and V is TRBV2; D unclear. The CDR3 covers 10 residues. Deletions cut 4 bases from V and 7 bases from J, with 5 bases between. CDR1 and CDR2 from the germline V gene are SNHLY and FYNNEI.

The CDR3 region has the DNA TGTGCCACCAGTGATTCAGGGGCGGATCAAGAAGCTTTCTTT. It encodes CATSDSGADQEAFF. V and J are TRBV24-1 and TRBJ1-1, with D perhaps matching TRBD1 (6 bases). Germline-derived CDR1 and CDR2 are KGHDR and SFDVKD. The V gene lost 2 bases and the J gene lost 8 bases, with 14 bases spanning the gap. The CDR3 is 14 residues long.